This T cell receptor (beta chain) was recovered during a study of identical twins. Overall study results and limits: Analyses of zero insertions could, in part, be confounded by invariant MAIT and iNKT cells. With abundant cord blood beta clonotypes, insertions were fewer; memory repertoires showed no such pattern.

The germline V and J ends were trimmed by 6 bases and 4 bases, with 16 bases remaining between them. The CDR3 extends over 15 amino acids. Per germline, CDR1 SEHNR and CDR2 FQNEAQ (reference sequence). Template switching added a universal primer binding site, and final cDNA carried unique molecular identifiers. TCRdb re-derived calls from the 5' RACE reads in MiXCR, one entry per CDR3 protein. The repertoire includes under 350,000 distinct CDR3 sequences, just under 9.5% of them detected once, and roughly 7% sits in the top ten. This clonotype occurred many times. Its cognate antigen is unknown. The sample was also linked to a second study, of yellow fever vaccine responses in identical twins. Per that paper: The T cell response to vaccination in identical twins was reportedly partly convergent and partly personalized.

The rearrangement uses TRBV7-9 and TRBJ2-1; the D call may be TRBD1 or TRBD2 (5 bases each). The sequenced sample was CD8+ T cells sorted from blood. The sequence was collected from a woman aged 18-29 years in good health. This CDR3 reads CASSISGPGYNEQFF. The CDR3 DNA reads TGTGCCAGCAGTATATCGGGGCCGGGTTACAATGAGCAGTTCTTC.